These 26 T cell receptor beta chains share one sample of origin, sequenced in a study of T cell repertoires in cytomegalovirus infection. From the reads, TCRdb called clonotypes with MiXCR, one entry per CDR3 protein. The sample carries about 260,000 distinct CDR3 sequences, approximately 9.1% recorded once. Sequencing input: PBMCs. Every receptor here comes from a human donor in good health (CMV status not recorded). Some clones in this sample may be carry-over from other donors' samples.

The rearrangement joins TRBV20-1 to TRBJ1-5; D ambiguous. CDR1 is DFQATT and CDR2 is SNEGSKA in the germline V gene (reference sequence). This CDR3 spans 15 amino acids. Trimming took off 2 bases at V and 0 bases at J, with 11 bases between the two ends. The CDR3 protein is CSARRTENSNQPQHF. The CDR3 DNA follows: TGCAGTGCTAGACGAACAGAGAATAGCAATCAGCCCCAGCATTTT.

The CDR3 loop reads CASSQETGSSNQPQHF. CDR3 sequence (DNA): TGTGCCAGCAGCCAAGAGACAGGGAGTAGCAATCAGCCCCAGCATTTT. The chain employs TRBV4-2 and TRBJ1-5; TRBD1 aligns across 7 bases. V was pared by 0 bases and J by 0 bases, with 2 bases of the junction left unmatched. The CDR3 runs to 16 residues. CDR1 and CDR2 from the germline V gene are LGHNA and YNFKEQ.

In its sample, this clonotype was seen many times. The chain joins TRBV5-1 to TRBJ1-2, with 8 bases fitting TRBD1. Germline V lookup: CDR1 SGHRS, CDR2 YFSETQ. With 3 bases clipped from V and 11 bases from J, the junction kept 12 bases outside the gene matches. The CDR3 totals 14 residues. Here the CDR3 DNA reads TGCGCCAGCAGCTCGACTAGGGGACAGGAATCGTACACCTTC. It is translated as CASSSTRGQESYTF.

The V gene is TRBV7-9, the J gene TRBJ2-2; D is ambiguous. CDR3 length: 14 amino acids. V lost 11 bases and J lost 0, with 13 bases in between. CDR1 and CDR2 from the germline V gene are SEHNR and FQNEAQ (reference sequence). The CDR3 sequence: CAGVGQTNTGELFF. The CDR3 DNA reads TGTGCCGGGGTGGGCCAGACGAACACCGGGGAGCTGTTTTTT.

The gene calls are TRBV12-3 or TRBV12-4 and TRBJ2-4; 8 bases are shared with TRBD2. Trimming cost V 6 bases and J 3 bases; bases outside gene matches: 4. The CDR3 covers 14 residues. This CDR3 is CASRSGSGKNIQYF. The DNA for the CDR3 is TGTGCCAGCAGGAGCGGGAGCGGCAAAAACATTCAGTACTTC.

In this sample, this clonotype turned up many times. The chain employs TRBV7-6 and TRBJ2-3, with D tentatively TRBD2 (7 bases). CDR3 length: 15 residues. Trimming removed 8 bases from V and 2 bases from J, with 17 bases in between. Germline loops: CDR1 SGHVS, CDR2 FNYEAQ. The CDR3 spells CASSKGGLDTDTQYF. The CDR3 DNA sequence: TGTGCCAGCTCCAAGGGGGGGCTCGACACAGATACGCAGTATTTT.

The chain recombines TRBV19 with TRBJ1-2, with D perhaps matching TRBD1 (5 bases). The V and J ends lost 4 bases and 3 bases respectively, with 9 bases between them. This CDR3 has 13 amino acids. The germline V gene encodes CDR1 LNHDA and CDR2 SQIVND (reference sequence). The CDR3 is CASSSPRDYGYTF. Written as DNA, the CDR3 is TGTGCCAGTAGTAGCCCCAGGGACTATGGCTACACCTTC. Based on the CDR3 plus reference TRBV19 and TRBJ1-2, the full variable domain is DGGITQSPKYLFRKEGQNVTLSCEQNLNHDAMYWYRQDPGQGLRLIYYSQIVNDFQKGDIAEGYSVSREKKESFPLTVTSAQKNPTAFYLCASSSPRDYGYTFGSGTRLTVV.

V is TRBV28 and J is TRBJ1-5; 9 nucleotides match TRBD1. With 7 bases clipped from V and 14 bases from J, the junction kept 18 bases outside the gene matches. Looked up from germline, CDR1 is MDHEN and CDR2 is SYDVKM. The CDR3 sequence is 15 residues long. Here the CDR3 reads CASTQTGTGNRNEHF. In nucleotides, the CDR3 is TGTGCCAGCACCCAAACCGGGACAGGGAACCGAAACGAGCATTTT.

The gene calls are TRBV29-1 and TRBJ2-1, with unresolved D. CDR1 is SQVTM, CDR2 ANQGSEA, per germline. This CDR3 has 11 residues. V dropped 3 bases and J dropped 9 bases, with 9 bases sitting between them. CDR3 nucleotides: TGCAGCGTTGATTTAGCAGGTGAGCAGTTCTTC. Translating it yields CSVDLAGEQFF.

J is TRBJ2-3 and V is TRBV5-1, with D possibly matching TRBD1 (7 bases). Trimming took off 7 bases at V and 2 bases at J, with 14 bases between the two ends. The germline V gene encodes CDR1 SGHRS and CDR2 YFSETQ. This CDR3 is 14 amino acids long. The CDR3 nucleotides are TGCGCCAGCCCAGGGGGGCAGCACACAGATACGCAGTATTTT. Translation gives CASPGGQHTDTQYF.

In this sample, this clonotype turned up a few times. This chain joins TRBV19 and TRBJ2-7, with TRBD1 as a possible D gene (6 bases). V lost 5 bases and J 3 bases, leaving 17 bases between the germline ends. The CDR3 is made up of 15 amino acids. Germline CDR1 is LNHDA and CDR2 is SQIVND (reference sequence). CDR3 sequence: CASSRSPGHHYEQYF. CDR3 DNA sequence: TGTGCCAGTAGTCGGAGCCCGGGACACCACTACGAGCAGTACTTC.

This clonotype was observed many times. This sequence joins TRBV7-2 and TRBJ2-6, with unresolved D. The CDR3 extends over 16 amino acids. From germline, CDR1 is SGHTA and CDR2 FQGNSA. Trimming removed 2 bases at V and 0 bases at J, with 8 bases between. The CDR3 loop is CASSLSPLSGANVLTF. CDR3 DNA sequence: TGTGCCAGCAGCTTATCCCCACTCTCTGGGGCCAACGTCCTGACTTTC.

This clonotype was detected many times. The CDR3 loop is CASSLAQRSEQYF. CDR3 DNA sequence: TGTGCCAGCAGTTTAGCGCAAAGGTCGGAGCAGTACTTC. The chain employs TRBV12-3 or TRBV12-4 and TRBJ2-7, with D hard to call. V lost 0 bases, J lost 7 bases, and 10 bases lay in between. CDR3 size: 13 residues.

This clonotype occurred many times. The rearrangement links TRBV7-6 to TRBJ2-1; D is unresolved. CDR1 and CDR2 (germline): SGHVS, FNYEAQ. The CDR3 is 15 residues long. Between the trimmed V and J ends, which lost 1 base and 7 bases, there was a span of 14 bases. CDR3 amino acids: CASSLEARDGNEQFF. DNA for the CDR3: TGTGCCAGCAGCTTAGAAGCTAGGGATGGAAATGAGCAGTTCTTC.

This clonotype was found a few times. This chain links TRBV7-9 with TRBJ1-4; unclear D gene. The CDR3 is made up of 14 amino acids. Germline values: CDR1 SEHNR, CDR2 FQNEAQ (reference sequence). Trimming stripped 1 base from V and 4 bases from J, with 7 bases between. The CDR3 protein is CASSLGGINEKLFF. In DNA form, the CDR3 reads TGTGCCAGCAGCTTAGGGGGAATTAATGAAAAACTGTTTTTT.

There are many counts of this clonotype. The chain is built from TRBV28 and TRBJ2-2; possibly TRBD2 for D (5 bases). V was clipped by 3 bases and J by 4 bases, with 15 bases between them. The CDR3 loop spans 16 amino acids. From germline, CDR1 is MDHEN and CDR2 SYDVKM. The CDR3 region is CASSLLAYKSTGELFF. The CDR3 bases are TGTGCCAGCAGTTTGTTAGCGTATAAATCCACCGGGGAGCTGTTTTTT.

A few counts support this clonotype. The chain recombines TRBV11-3 with TRBJ2-3; weak D call: TRBD2 (5 bases). CDR3 length equals 16 residues. CDR1 is SGHNT and CDR2 is YENEEA in the germline V gene. Between the trimmed V and J ends, which lost 1 base and 0 bases, there was a span of 11 bases. The CDR3 is CASSLGTLGSTDTQYF. The CDR3, as DNA: TGTGCCAGCAGCTTAGGTACACTAGGAAGCACAGATACGCAGTATTTT.

This chain links TRBV19 with TRBJ1-5; D is ambiguous. Trimming cost V 3 bases and J 5 bases, with 11 bases left between them. Germline V gives CDR1 LNHDA, CDR2 SQIVND (reference sequence). The CDR3 extends over 14 amino acids. The chain's CDR3 is CASSIPGADQPQHF. The CDR3, as DNA: TGTGCCAGTAGTATCCCAGGAGCGGATCAGCCCCAGCATTTT.

A few counts support this clonotype. This chain joins TRBV7-9 and TRBJ2-1; 9 nucleotides align to TRBD1. This CDR3 contains 16 residues. V shed 1 base and J 5 bases; nucleotides not matched to a gene: 6. CDR1 is SEHNR and CDR2 is FQNEAQ in the germline V gene (reference sequence). CDR3 sequence reads: CASSLVWDRVNNEQFF. The CDR3 DNA reads as TGTGCCAGCAGCTTAGTGTGGGACAGGGTCAACAATGAGCAGTTCTTC. The whole variable domain, filled in from reference TRBV7-9 and TRBJ2-1, reads DTGVSQNPRHKITKRGQNVTFRCDPISEHNRLYWYRQTLGQGPEFLTYFQNEAQLEKSRLLSDRFSAERPKGSFSTLEIQRTEQGDSAMYLCASSLVWDRVNNEQFFGPGTRLTVL.

This clonotype was observed once. The chain links TRBV27 to TRBJ2-4; 9 nucleotides agree with TRBD1. The CDR3 is made up of 17 amino acids. After removal of 8 bases from V and 1 base from J, the junction contained 12 bases not matched to a gene. Germline lookup yields CDR1 MNHEY and CDR2 SMNVEV (reference sequence). CDR3 residues: CASSPGTGPPAKNIQYF. Written as DNA, the CDR3 is TGTGCCAGCTCACCGGGGACAGGGCCCCCGGCCAAAAACATTCAGTACTTC.

This clonotype was observed a handful of times. Sequence at one end of the junction differs from germline and may be a read error. This chain uses TRBV7-2 with TRBJ2-2, with D tentatively TRBD2 (5 bases). This CDR3 comprises 15 residues. Germline CDR1 and CDR2: SGHTA and FQGNSA. CDR3 nucleotide sequence: TGTGCCAGCAGCTTCGAGGGAGCTAACATCGGGGAGCTGTTTTTT. This codes for CASSFEGANIGELFF.

Many counts were recorded for this clonotype. V and J are TRBV7-8 and TRBJ1-5; 8 nucleotides agree with TRBD1. Per the germline V gene, CDR1 is SGHVS and CDR2 is FQNEAQ. This CDR3 is built from 16 residues. Unmatched junction bases numbered 7, after V lost 6 bases and J lost 0 bases. The chain's CDR3 is CASRSGQANSNQPQHF. CDR3 in DNA: TGTGCCAGCAGATCGGGACAGGCGAATAGCAATCAGCCCCAGCATTTT.

This clonotype was counted at least ten times. V usage is TRBV12-3 or TRBV12-4 and J usage is TRBJ2-1, with TRBD2 as a possible D gene (6 bases). Trimming took off 5 bases at V and 9 bases at J, with 23 bases between the two ends. This CDR3 spans 16 amino acids. The CDR3 protein is CASSLSGTPGVAEQFF. CDR3 coding DNA: TGTGCCAGCAGTCTTAGCGGTACCCCCGGCGTAGCTGAGCAGTTCTTC.

This clonotype was detected a few times. The chain combines TRBV19 with TRBJ1-5; the D gene is possibly TRBD1 (6 bases). V gave up 7 bases and J gave up 0 bases, with 13 bases separating them. This CDR3 has 15 amino acids. Germline CDR1 reads LNHDA; CDR2 reads SQIVND (reference sequence). Here the CDR3 reads CASTLQGASNQPQHF. The DNA of the CDR3 is TGTGCCAGTACTCTACAGGGAGCTAGCAATCAGCCCCAGCATTTT.

This clonotype was recorded many times. This chain links TRBV18 with TRBJ1-2, with D unresolved. V dropped 3 bases and J dropped 4 bases, with 12 bases sitting between them. This CDR3 contains 14 residues. Germline loops: CDR1 KGHSH, CDR2 LQKENI. The CDR3 protein is CASSPLTESYGYTF. The CDR3 nucleotides are TGTGCCAGCTCACCTCTTACCGAGAGCTATGGCTACACCTTC.

In this sample, this clonotype turned up a few times. This chain connects TRBV28 to TRBJ1-2, with D tentatively TRBD1 (5 bases). V lost 6 bases, J lost 3 bases, and 14 bases lay in between. This CDR3 has 14 residues. Germline V CDR1 and CDR2: MDHEN, SYDVKM. The CDR3 sequence: CASSLGGRDYGYTF. CDR3 coding DNA: TGTGCCAGCAGCTTAGGTGGCAGGGACTATGGCTACACCTTC.